One and the same sample provided the 5 T cell receptor beta chains below, sequenced in a study of Ad26.COV2.S vaccination and SARS-CoV-2 variants (dated by TCRdb to about 2021). Library method: the immunoSEQ multiplex PCR assay. TCRdb mirrors the immuneACCESS table, restricted to in-frame sequences. Some clones are absent from its copies; in checked studies, under half trace to an unresolved V gene, and the reason for the others is unknown. For this sample the table gives about 680,000 clones, of which roughly 90% were detected only once. Of the sample, about 1.5% falls within the top ten clones. In light of the paper, this sample's treatment or condition label describes: some 20 received Ad26.COV2.S at low or high dose, single or two shots; 5 received placebo; per-sample allocation not given. For vaccine and placebo recipients, the sequenced repertoires came from samples collected on day 63 after the first injection.

Sequenced here: peripheral blood, sampled in a trial of Ad26.COV2.S vaccine versus placebo. These receptors were obtained from a person between 18 and 65 years old who received the Ad26.COV2.S COVID-19 vaccine or a placebo.

The chain links TRBV5-1 to TRBJ2-5; TRBD2 matches 7 bases. V lost 0 bases and J lost 4; bases outside the gene matches: 12. Germline V gives CDR1 SGHRS, CDR2 YFSETQ. This CDR3 has 17 residues. The CDR3 protein is CASSLARTAGAGETQYF. The CDR3 nucleotides are TGCGCCAGCAGCTTGGCCCGAACGGCGGGAGCAGGAGAGACCCAGTACTTC. The full variable domain, in which reference TRBV5-1 and TRBJ2-5 provide the parts outside the CDR3, is KAGVTQTPRYLIKTRGQQVTLSCSPISGHRSVSWYQQTPGQGLQFLFEYFSETQRNKGNFPGRFSGRQFSNSRSEMNVSTLELGDSALYLCASSLARTAGAGETQYFGPGTRLLVL.

CDR3 in DNA: TGTGCCAGCAGCCACACTGGGATCCAAAACACTGAAGCTTTCTTT. As protein: CASSHTGIQNTEAFF. The chain recombines TRBV13 with TRBJ1-1; D is ambiguous. CDR3 length equals 15 residues. CDR1 and CDR2 (germline): PRHDT, FYEKMQ (reference sequence). V was clipped by 5 bases and J by 2 bases, with 15 bases between them.

CDR3 coding DNA: TGTGCCAGCAGTGGTAGGGGGCGGATACCGGGTGGCTACACCTTC. Its protein product is CASSGRGRIPGGYTF. The chain is built from TRBV27 and TRBJ1-2; 7 positions agree with TRBD1. CDR3 size: 15 residues. CDR1 is MNHEY, CDR2 SMNVEV, per germline (reference sequence). V shed 5 bases, J shed 7 bases, and the junction held 13 bases outside the gene matches.

The rearrangement links TRBV25-1 to TRBJ1-1; TRBD1 agrees at 7 bases. The CDR3 length is 12 residues. Trimming took 7 bases from V and 8 from J; bases not matched to a gene: 7. The germline gives CDR1 MGHDK, CDR2 SYGVNS. The CDR3 loop reads CASTRGTAEAFF. Here the CDR3 DNA reads TGTGCCAGCACCCGAGGGACAGCCGAAGCTTTCTTT.

A note on this clone: The sample carries other DNA sequences with the same CDR3. The CDR3 coding sequence is TGTGCCAGCTCACGCGGACAGGAGAACACTGAAGCTTTCTTT. Amino acids: CASSRGQENTEAFF. The chain links TRBV18 to TRBJ1-1; 7 positions match TRBD1. The junction had 3 bases not matched to a gene; V was cut back by 4 bases and J by 1 base. The CDR3 runs 14 residues. The germline V gene encodes CDR1 KGHSH and CDR2 LQKENI.